This T cell receptor beta chain was identified in a study of T cells after somatic rescue of genetic block. Sequencing used immunoSEQ multiplex PCR; TCRdb keeps in-frame clones, though not all of them. The sample lists roughly 71,000 clones; under 95% were seen once. The TCR comes from a man aged 30-40 years. The sample taken for sequencing was peripheral blood mononuclear cells (PBMCs).

In DNA, the CDR3 is TGTGCCAGTAGTATGGGAGGGCCCAGCTCCTACGAGCAGTACTTC. It specifies CASSMGGPSSYEQYF. The V gene is TRBV19, the J gene TRBJ2-7, with 7 bases that match TRBD2. V trimming: 3 bases; J trimming: 0 bases; junction bases outside the gene matches: 5. CDR1 and CDR2 (germline): LNHDA, SQIVND (reference sequence). The CDR3 totals 15 residues.